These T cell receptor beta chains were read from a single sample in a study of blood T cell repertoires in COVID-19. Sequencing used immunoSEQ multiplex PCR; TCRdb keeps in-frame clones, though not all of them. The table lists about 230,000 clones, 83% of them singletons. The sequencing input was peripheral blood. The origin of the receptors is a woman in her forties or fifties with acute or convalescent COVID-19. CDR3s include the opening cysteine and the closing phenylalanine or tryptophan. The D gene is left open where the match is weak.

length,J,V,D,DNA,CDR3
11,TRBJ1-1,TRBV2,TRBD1,TGTGCCAGCAGCGGGACAGCCGAAGCTTTCTTT,CASSGTAEAFF
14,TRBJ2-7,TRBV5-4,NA,TGTGCCAGCAGCTTGGGTCGGAGGACCAACGAGCAGTACTTC,CASSLGRRTNEQYF
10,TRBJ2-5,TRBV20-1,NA,TGCAGTGCTAGACGAGAGACCCAGTACTTC,CSARRETQYF
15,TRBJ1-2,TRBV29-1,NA,TGCAGCGTTGAAGCGGAGAAGGGGAAAGTCTATGGCTACACCTTC,CSVEAEKGKVYGYTF
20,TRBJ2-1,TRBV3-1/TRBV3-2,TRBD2,TGTGCCAGCAGCCAAGAGGGGACTAGCGGGAGGGCCCTCGGGACTAATGAGCAGTTCTTC,CASSQEGTSGRALGTNEQFF
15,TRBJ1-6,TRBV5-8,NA,TGTGCCAGCAGCTTGGCAGGCAGAGTAAATTCACCCCTCCACTTT,CASSLAGRVNSPLHF
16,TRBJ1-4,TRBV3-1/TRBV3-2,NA,TGTGCCAGCAGCCGGAGGGAAACTTCAACTAATGAAAAACTGTTTTTT,CASSRRETSTNEKLFF
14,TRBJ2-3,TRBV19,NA,TGTGCCAGTAGTATAGTTGCGGCCACAGATACGCAGTATTTT,CASSIVAATDTQYF
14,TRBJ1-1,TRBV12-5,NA,TGTGCTAGTGCCTGGGGGGGCGCGAACACTGAAGCTTTCTTT,CASAWGGANTEAFF
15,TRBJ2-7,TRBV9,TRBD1,TGTGCCAGCAGCGTAGGCGGGACAGGGAACCACGAGCAGTACTTC,CASSVGGTGNHEQYF
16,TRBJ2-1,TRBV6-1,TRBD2,TGTGCCAGCAGTGTAAAACTAGCGGGAGGAGCGAATGAGCAGTTCTTC,CASSVKLAGGANEQFF
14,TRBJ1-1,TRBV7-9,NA,TGTGCCAGCAGCTTAGCAGGGAGGAACACTGAAGCTTTCTTT,CASSLAGRNTEAFF
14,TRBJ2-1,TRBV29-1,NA,TGCAGCGTTGATAAGGGTCGAGGGCCCAATGAGCAGTTCTTC,CSVDKGRGPNEQFF
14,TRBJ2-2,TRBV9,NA,TGTGCCAGCAACGAACTAGGGAACACCGGGGAGCTGTTTTTT,CASNELGNTGELFF
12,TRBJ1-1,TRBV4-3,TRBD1,TGCGCCAGCAGAGGGACAGGGGCTGAAGCTTTCTTT,CASRGTGAEAFF
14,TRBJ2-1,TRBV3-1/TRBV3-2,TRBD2,TGTGCCAGCAGCGGACTAGTAAGTTACAATGAGCAGTTCTTC,CASSGLVSYNEQFF
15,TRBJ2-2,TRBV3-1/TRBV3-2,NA,TGTGCCAGCAGCCAGGGGAGAGTTGGAACCGGGGAGCTGTTTTTT,CASSQGRVGTGELFF
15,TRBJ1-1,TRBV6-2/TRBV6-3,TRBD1,TGTGCCAGCAGTTACTCGGGACAGGGAAATACTGAAGCTTTCTTT,CASSYSGQGNTEAFF
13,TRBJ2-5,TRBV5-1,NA,TGCGCCAGCAGCCCTTGGCGGGGAGAGACCCAGTACTTC,CASSPWRGETQYF
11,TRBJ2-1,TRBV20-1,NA,TGCAGTGCTGGGACAAACAATGAGCAGTTCTTC,CSAGTNNEQFF
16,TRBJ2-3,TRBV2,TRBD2,TGTGCCAGCAGGCGCGGACTAGCGGGGACCACAGATACGCAGTATTTT,CASRRGLAGTTDTQYF
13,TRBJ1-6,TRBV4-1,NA,TGCGCCAGCAGCCAGGGGGCATATTCACCCCTCCACTTT,CASSQGAYSPLHF